This TCR beta chain appears in the sequencing data of a study of blood T cell repertoires in COVID-19. Background on the study: From T cells, B-cell-depleted T cells, or PBMCs came the material, which was cDNA or gDNA.

Participant age was about 18 to 100 years, and participants resided in roughly 25 US areas. Exposed study participants had met a COVID-19 case within 2 weeks before entry. Generated by immunoSEQ multiplex PCR, the TCRdb table keeps only in-frame clones and is missing some. The data hold some 150,000 clones, with roughly 80% observed a single time. V dropped 4 bases and J dropped 1 base, with 16 bases sitting between them. The CDR3 runs 16 residues. Germline CDR1 is MNHEY and CDR2 is SVGAGI. The chain employs TRBV6-5 and TRBJ1-1; maybe TRBD1 (6 bases). Sequenced: PBMCs or T cells enriched from blood (not recorded which). This TCR was recovered from a woman aged 18-30 years who had been exposed to COVID-19. For the CDR3, the DNA is TGTGCCAGCAGTTCCTGGGACACCCGGTCGAACACTGAAGCTTTCTTT. As protein: CASSSWDTRSNTEAFF.